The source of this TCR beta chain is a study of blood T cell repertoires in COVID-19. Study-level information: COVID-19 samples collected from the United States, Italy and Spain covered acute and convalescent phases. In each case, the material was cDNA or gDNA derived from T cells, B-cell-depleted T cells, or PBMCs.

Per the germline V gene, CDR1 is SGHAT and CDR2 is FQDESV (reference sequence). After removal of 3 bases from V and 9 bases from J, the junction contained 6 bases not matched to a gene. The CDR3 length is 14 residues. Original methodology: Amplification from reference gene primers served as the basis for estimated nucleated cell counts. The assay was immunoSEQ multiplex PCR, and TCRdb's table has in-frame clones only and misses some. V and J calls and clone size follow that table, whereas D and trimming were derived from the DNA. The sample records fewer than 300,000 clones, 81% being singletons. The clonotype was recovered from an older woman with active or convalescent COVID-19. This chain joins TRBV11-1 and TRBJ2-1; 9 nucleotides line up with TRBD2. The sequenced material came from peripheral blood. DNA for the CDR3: TGTGCCAGCAGCTTGAGGGGACTAGCTGGTGAGCAGTTCTTC. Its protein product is CASSLRGLAGEQFF.